This TCR beta chain is from a study of cytomegalovirus exposure and HLA in healthy donors. The PCR used 60 Vbeta and 13 Jbeta primers. The repertoire was sequenced with immunoSEQ multiplex PCR; TCRdb's copy has only in-frame clones and lacks some. The table shows 150,000 to 200,000 clones, with around 84% occurring only once. V was pared by 5 bases and J by 2 bases, with 15 bases between. The CDR3 has 15 residues. Germline loops: CDR1 SEHNR, CDR2 FQNEAQ (reference sequence). The chain has TRBV7-9 and TRBJ2-5, with D possibly TRBD1 on 6 matching bases. This TCR derives from a young woman in good health and CMV-seronegative. The sample comprised PBMCs. DNA for the CDR3: TGTGCCAGCAGCCCCCGGACAGAAATACAAGAGACCCAGTACTTC. Translated, it gives CASSPRTEIQETQYF.